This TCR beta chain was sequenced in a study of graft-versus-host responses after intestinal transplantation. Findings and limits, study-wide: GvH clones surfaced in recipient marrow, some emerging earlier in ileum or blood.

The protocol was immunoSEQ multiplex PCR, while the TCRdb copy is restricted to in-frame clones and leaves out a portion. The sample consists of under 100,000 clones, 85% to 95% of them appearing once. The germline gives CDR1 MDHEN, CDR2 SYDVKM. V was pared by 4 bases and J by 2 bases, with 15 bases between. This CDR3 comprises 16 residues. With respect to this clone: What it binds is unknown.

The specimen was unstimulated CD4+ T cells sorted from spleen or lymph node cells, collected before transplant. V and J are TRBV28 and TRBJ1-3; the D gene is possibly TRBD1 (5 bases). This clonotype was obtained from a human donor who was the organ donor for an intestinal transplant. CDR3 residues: CASSSGPARPGNTIYF. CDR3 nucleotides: TGTGCCAGCAGTTCGGGACCCGCACGCCCTGGAAACACCATATATTTT.